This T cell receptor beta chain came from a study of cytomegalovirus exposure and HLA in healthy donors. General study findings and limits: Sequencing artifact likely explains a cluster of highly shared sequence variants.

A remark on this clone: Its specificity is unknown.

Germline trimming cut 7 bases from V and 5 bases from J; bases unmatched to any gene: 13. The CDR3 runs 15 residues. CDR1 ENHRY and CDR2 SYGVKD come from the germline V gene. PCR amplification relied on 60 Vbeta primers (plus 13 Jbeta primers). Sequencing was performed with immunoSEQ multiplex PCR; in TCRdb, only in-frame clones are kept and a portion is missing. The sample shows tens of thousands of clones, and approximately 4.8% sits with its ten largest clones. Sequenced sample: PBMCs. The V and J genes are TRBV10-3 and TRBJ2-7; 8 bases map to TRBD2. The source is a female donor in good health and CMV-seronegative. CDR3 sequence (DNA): TGTGCCATCACCCCGGGGGGGACCCAGAGCCACGAGCAGTACTTC. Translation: CAITPGGTQSHEQYF.